This TCR beta chain appears in the sequencing data of a study of T cells in Graves' hyperthyroidism and ophthalmopathy. Amplification of TCR beta CDR3 regions was performed using RNA transcripts as template. The HTBI set primed first-round TCR CDR3 RT-PCR. TCRdb re-called the multiplex PCR reads through MiXCR, storing one row per CDR3 protein. The table shows about 570,000 distinct CDR3 sequences, with about 45% occurring only once. Study results and caveats: The majority of expanded thyroid clonotypes above 0.001 also appeared in blood. Classification by a 13 V-J model distinguished ophthalmopathy from stable hyperthyroidism. In validation, the model predicted ophthalmopathy. These predictions came a median about 6 months before onset.

The CDR3 length is 13 residues. CDR1 and CDR2 (germline): ENHRY, SYGVKD. J was trimmed by 7 bases and V by 7 bases; bases with no gene match: 9. Worth noting for this clonotype: The antigen is unknown.

The sequenced sample consisted of peripheral blood or thyroid tissue (not recorded which). This clonotype originated in an adult woman with Graves' disease, either hyperthyroidism or ophthalmopathy (not recorded which). V usage is TRBV10-3 and J usage is TRBJ1-1; TRBD1 matches 7 bases. CDR3 bases: TGTGCCATCACCAGACAGGGCGAGGGTGAAGCTTTCTTT. Its protein is CAITRQGEGEAFF.